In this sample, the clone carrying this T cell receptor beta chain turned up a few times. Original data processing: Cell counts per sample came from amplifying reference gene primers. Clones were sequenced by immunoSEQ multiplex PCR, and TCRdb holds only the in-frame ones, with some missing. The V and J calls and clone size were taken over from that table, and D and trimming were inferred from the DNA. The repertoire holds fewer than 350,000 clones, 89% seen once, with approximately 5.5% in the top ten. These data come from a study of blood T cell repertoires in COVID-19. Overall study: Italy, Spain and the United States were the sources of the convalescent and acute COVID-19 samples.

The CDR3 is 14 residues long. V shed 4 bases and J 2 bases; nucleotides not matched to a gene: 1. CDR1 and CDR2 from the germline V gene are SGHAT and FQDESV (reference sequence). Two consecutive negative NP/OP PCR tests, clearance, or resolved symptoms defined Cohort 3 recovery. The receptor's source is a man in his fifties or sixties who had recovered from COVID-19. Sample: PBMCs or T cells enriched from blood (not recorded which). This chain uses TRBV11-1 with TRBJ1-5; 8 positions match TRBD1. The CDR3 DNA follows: TGTGCCAGCAGCTCGGGACAGGGCAATCAGCCCCAGCATTTT. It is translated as CASSSGQGNQPQHF.